What follows are 23 T cell receptor beta chains derived from one specimen sequenced in a study of cytomegalovirus exposure and HLA in healthy donors. PCR used 60 Vbeta primers and 13 Jbeta primers. TCRdb's table, derived via immunoSEQ multiplex PCR, lists solely in-frame clones and lacks some. The repertoire has a few hundred thousand clones, about 80% of them found once; the top ten carry less than 0.4%. Specimen: PBMCs. The source is a girl aged 2 to 10 in good health and CMV-seronegative.

The chain recombines TRBV2 with TRBJ2-3, with D unclear. The germline CDR1 and CDR2 sequences are SNHLY and FYNNEI. This CDR3 comprises 14 residues. V lost 4 bases to trimming and J lost 0 bases, with 8 bases between them. CDR3 protein: CASSVVTSTDTQYF. As DNA, the CDR3 is TGTGCCAGCAGTGTAGTGACTAGCACAGATACGCAGTATTTT.

The CDR3 protein is CQSSPGLKSHEQYF. The CDR3 nucleotides are TGTCAAAGCAGCCCGGGACTAAAATCACACGAGCAGTACTTC. The V gene is TRBV27, the J gene TRBJ2-7, with TRBD2 identical over 7 bases. Germline CDR1 is MNHEY and CDR2 is SMNVEV (reference sequence). The CDR3 consists of 14 residues.

This rearrangement joins TRBV4-1 to TRBJ1-4; TRBD1 might be the D (5 bases). CDR3 length: 16 residues. V lost 4 bases to trimming and J lost 6 bases, with 18 bases between them. Germline CDR1 MGHRA, CDR2 YSYEKL. The CDR3 loop is CASSRTSLGRDEKLFF. CDR3 sequence (DNA): TGCGCCAGCAGCCGAACAAGCCTGGGCAGGGATGAAAAACTGTTTTTT.

The chain couples TRBV4-1 to TRBJ1-1; no clear D. The CDR3 extends over 15 amino acids. CDR1 and CDR2 from the germline V gene are MGHRA and YSYEKL. V lost 4 bases to trimming and J lost 5 bases, with 17 bases between them. The CDR3 DNA sequence: TGCGCCAGCAGCCGAGGTTTCCTTCCGGGGACTGAAGCTTTCTTT. Its translation is CASSRGFLPGTEAFF.

The genes are TRBV9 and TRBJ2-3; D uncertain. V was shortened by 1 base and J by 6 bases, with 15 bases between the two germline ends. CDR3 length equals 15 residues. Germline V gene sequence: CDR1 SGDLS, CDR2 YYNGEE. CDR3 DNA sequence: TGTGCCAGCAGCGTACAAGACGGTTCAGGTGATACGCAGTATTTT. Residues: CASSVQDGSGDTQYF.

V gene TRBV7-2 combines with J gene TRBJ1-2; D is perhaps TRBD1 (6 bases). The CDR3 totals 13 residues. The ends were cut back, 1 base at V and 4 bases at J, with 7 bases in the middle. Germline CDR1 SGHTA, CDR2 FQGNSA. The CDR3 here is CASSLGDIYGYTF. The CDR3 DNA is TGTGCCAGCAGCTTAGGGGACATCTATGGCTACACCTTC. The variable domain in full, with the rest retrieved from reference TRBV7-2 and TRBJ1-2, is GAGVSQSPSNKVTEKGKDVELRCDPISGHTALYWYRQSLGQGLEFLIYFQGNSAPDKSGLPSDRFSAERTGGSVSTLTIQRTQQEDSAVYLCASSLGDIYGYTFGSGTRLTVV.

The CDR3 region has the DNA TGTGCCAGCAGCCCCGGGGGTACTGAAGCTTTCTTT. As protein: CASSPGGTEAFF. The V call is TRBV7-9, the J call TRBJ1-1, with D possibly TRBD1 on 5 matching bases. The CDR3 consists of 12 residues. V was cut by 5 bases and J by 5 bases, with 9 bases left in between. Germline assignment: CDR1 SEHNR and CDR2 FQNEAQ (reference sequence).

The rearrangement links TRBV6-5 to TRBJ1-1; TRBD1 matches at 7 bases. V lost 6 bases, J lost 8 bases, and 9 bases stayed unmatched. CDR3 size: 13 residues. The germline V gene has CDR1 MNHEY and CDR2 SVGAGI. The CDR3 DNA reads TGTGCCAGCAGGACCGGGACAGCCCAGGAAGCTTTCTTT. It specifies CASRTGTAQEAFF.

The chain carries TRBV6-1 and TRBJ1-1; a possible D gene is TRBD1 (5 bases). This CDR3 is built from 14 residues. Trimming took 2 bases from V and 6 from J, leaving 13 bases between them. Germline CDR1 MNHNS, CDR2 SASEGT. The CDR3 spells CASSEIKGKAEAFF. The DNA of the CDR3 is TGTGCCAGCAGTGAAATTAAGGGGAAGGCTGAAGCTTTCTTT.

The rearrangement uses TRBV7-9 and TRBJ2-7; a possible D gene is TRBD2 (6 bases). The CDR3 contains 15 residues. The ends were cut back, 2 bases at V and 2 bases at J, with 13 bases in the middle. Germline lookup yields CDR1 SEHNR and CDR2 FQNEAQ (reference sequence). The CDR3 sequence is CASSLILAETYEQYF. The CDR3 DNA is TGTGCCAGCAGCTTAATACTAGCAGAAACCTACGAGCAGTACTTC.

The CDR3 loop is CASSGSPGQNTGELFF. CDR3 nucleotides: TGTGCCAGCAGTGGATCTCCGGGACAGAACACCGGGGAGCTGTTTTTT. The genes are TRBV25-1 and TRBJ2-2; D perhaps matches TRBD1 (6 bases). The CDR3 totals 16 residues. Germline V gene data show CDR1 as MGHDK and CDR2 as SYGVNS. Trimming left V 4 bases short and J 1 base short, with 13 bases between. Full variable domain (outside the CDR3, taken from reference TRBV25-1 and TRBJ2-2): EADIYQTPRYLVIGTGKKITLECSQTMGHDKMYWYQQDPGMELHLIHYSYGVNSTEKGDLSSESTVSRIRTEHFPLTLESARPSHTSQYLCASSGSPGQNTGELFFGEGSRLTVL.

The chain combines TRBV27 with TRBJ2-7; 13 bases align to TRBD2. Germline values: CDR1 MNHEY, CDR2 SMNVEV (reference sequence). Trimming at V came to 5 bases and at J to 7 bases, leaving 8 bases not matched to a gene. CDR3 length: 15 amino acids. The CDR3: CASSPGLAGAGEQYF. The CDR3 bases are TGTGCCAGCAGTCCCGGACTAGCGGGAGCAGGAGAGCAGTACTTC.

The J gene is TRBJ1-2, the V gene TRBV5-1; 7 nucleotides align to TRBD1. Trimming at V came to 3 bases and at J to 3 bases, leaving 5 bases not matched to a gene. The CDR3 extends over 14 amino acids. Per germline, CDR1 SGHRS and CDR2 YFSETQ. The CDR3 loop reads CASSWGDRDYGYTF. CDR3 DNA sequence: TGCGCCAGCAGCTGGGGGGACAGAGACTATGGCTACACCTTC.

V usage is TRBV6-1 and J usage is TRBJ2-5, with D possibly matching TRBD2 (5 bases). Germline V gene sequence: CDR1 MNHNS, CDR2 SASEGT. Trimming removed 3 bases at V and 1 base at J, with 9 bases between. The CDR3 runs 14 residues. The CDR3, as DNA: TGTGCCAGCAGTGAGGGCAGCGGCCAAGAGACCCAGTACTTC. Protein product: CASSEGSGQETQYF.

The V gene is TRBV4-1, the J gene TRBJ1-2; 9 positions match TRBD1. The V segment lost 1 base and the J segment 8 bases; nucleotides outside the gene matches: 2. The CDR3 sequence is 13 residues long. Germline CDR1 and CDR2: MGHRA and YSYEKL. Here the CDR3 DNA reads TGCGCCAGCAGCCAAGGGACAGGGGAAGGCTACACCTTC. Amino acid sequence: CASSQGTGEGYTF.

The J gene is TRBJ2-7, the V gene TRBV9, with 8 bases identical to TRBD2. This CDR3 has 15 amino acids. The trim removed 0 bases at V and 3 bases at J, leaving 5 bases unmatched. Per germline, CDR1 SGDLS and CDR2 YYNGEE. The CDR3 DNA reads as TGTGCCAGCAGCGTAGATTCGGGAGGGGTCTACGAGCAGTACTTC. Its translation is CASSVDSGGVYEQYF. Full variable domain (rest looked up from reference TRBV9 and TRBJ2-7): DSGVTQTPKHLITATGQRVTLRCSPRSGDLSVYWYQQSLDQGLQFLIQYYNGEERAKGNILERFSAQQFPDLHSELNLSSLELGDSALYFCASSVDSGGVYEQYFGPGTRLTVT.

The rearrangement joins TRBV5-4 to TRBJ1-3; D not certain. Germline-derived CDR1 and CDR2 are SGHNT and YYREEE (reference sequence). The CDR3 extends over 15 amino acids. V was shortened by 2 bases and J by 3 bases, with 12 bases between the two germline ends. The CDR3 here is CASSFLGGDGNTIYF. DNA for the CDR3: TGTGCCAGCAGCTTTCTTGGCGGGGATGGAAACACCATATATTTT.

The V gene is TRBV4-1, the J gene TRBJ2-7, with D possibly being TRBD1 (6 bases). Trimming pared 3 bases from V and 4 bases from J, leaving 16 bases between. Germline-derived CDR1 and CDR2 are MGHRA and YSYEKL. This CDR3 region has 15 residues. The CDR3 DNA sequence: TGCGCCAGCAGCCAGACCACAGGGTTGGTTTACGAGCAGTACTTC. This translates into CASSQTTGLVYEQYF.

The chain joins TRBV15 to TRBJ2-1, with 7 positions matching TRBD1. This CDR3 has 16 residues. Germline V gene lookup returns CDR1 LNHNV and CDR2 YYDKDF (reference sequence). V lost 6 bases, J lost 5 bases, and 13 bases stayed unmatched. The CDR3 loop reads CATRAPRDRAHNEQFF. CDR3 nucleotide sequence: TGTGCCACCAGAGCACCCCGGGACAGAGCTCACAATGAGCAGTTCTTC.

The CDR3 bases are TGTGCCAGCAGTCCAAGACAGAGACTGACTGATACGCAGTATTTT. This gives the protein CASSPRQRLTDTQYF. The genes are TRBV6-5 and TRBJ2-3; possible D gene TRBD1, 5 bases. The CDR3 is 15 residues long. Germline loops: CDR1 MNHEY, CDR2 SVGAGI. Trimming left V 5 bases short and J 6 bases short, with 18 bases between.

V and J are TRBV6-6 and TRBJ2-5; 7 bases fit TRBD2. The tail of the sequence fits TRBJ2-7 better, so the J call may be wrong. From germline, CDR1 is MNHNY and CDR2 SVGAGI (reference sequence). This CDR3 spans 15 amino acids. The CDR3 DNA reads as TGTGCCAGCAGGGAGAGAGGCCTAGCGGTCTACGAGCAGTACTTC. Protein product: CASRERGLAVYEQYF.

This clone was recorded only once. CDR3 bases: TGCGCCAGCAGCCAAGGGCGGGGGGACGCTTACGAGCAGTACTTC. Its translation: CASSQGRGDAYEQYF. V usage is TRBV4-1 and J usage is TRBJ2-5, with 8 bases lining up with TRBD2. The DNA end lines up better with TRBJ2-7; the J call may be wrong. There are 15 residues in the CDR3. From germline, CDR1 is MGHRA and CDR2 YSYEKL.

The V call is TRBV9, the J call TRBJ2-3, with 9 bases identical to TRBD2. In germline, CDR1 is SGDLS, CDR2 YYNGEE. Trimming at V came to 4 bases and at J to 7 bases, leaving 19 bases not matched to a gene. The CDR3 is 18 residues long. The CDR3 here is CASSPTSGAGGSANTQYF. The CDR3 DNA sequence: TGTGCCAGCAGCCCGACTAGTGGCGCGGGGGGGTCCGCTAATACGCAGTATTTT.